One and the same sample provided the 8 T cell receptor beta chains below, sequenced in a study of T-cell memory formation after mild COVID-19. TCRdb independently ran MiXCR on the 5' RACE reads; one entry per CDR3 protein. This sample has 150,000 to 200,000 distinct CDR3 sequences, with roughly 11% found just once. The sample taken for sequencing was PBMCs or a T cell subset sorted from them (not recorded which). The receptors come from a man between 18 and 35 years old who had mild COVID-19 (a few samples of this study predate the infection). Cell type and time point are not known.

J is TRBJ2-3 and V is TRBV5-1; TRBD2 agrees at 11 bases. The CDR3 totals 18 residues. Germline V gene data show CDR1 as SGHRS and CDR2 as YFSETQ. V shed 0 bases, J shed 5 bases, and the junction held 11 bases outside the gene matches. This chain's CDR3 is CASSLAGSGGAGIDTQYF. CDR3 DNA sequence: TGCGCCAGCAGCTTGGCCGGTAGCGGGGGGGCCGGAATAGATACGCAGTATTTT.

This chain uses TRBV7-9 with TRBJ2-3, with 10 positions matching TRBD2. The CDR3 contains 14 residues. The germline gives CDR1 SEHNR, CDR2 FQNEAQ (reference sequence). The V segment lost 1 base and the J segment 5 bases; nucleotides outside the gene matches: 0. The CDR3, as DNA: TGTGCCAGCAGCTTAGGACTAGCGGGAGATACGCAGTATTTT. Translated, it gives CASSLGLAGDTQYF.

V and J are TRBV24-1 and TRBJ1-5; 8 nucleotides agree with TRBD1. Losses at the gene ends were 8 bases for V and 5 bases for J; bases not matched to a gene: 16. Per the germline V gene, CDR1 is KGHDR and CDR2 is SFDVKD. This CDR3 comprises 17 residues. The CDR3 nucleotides are TGTGCCACCAACGAGGCTCCCCAGCAGGGGGCTTATCAGCCCCAGCATTTT. Encoded protein: CATNEAPQQGAYQPQHF.

This clonotype was recorded at least ten times. This chain connects TRBV7-2 to TRBJ1-6; D is unclear. V dropped 8 bases and J dropped 7 bases, with 6 bases sitting between them. The CDR3 is 11 residues long. Germline V lookup: CDR1 SGHTA, CDR2 FQGNSA. CDR3 DNA sequence: TGTGCCAGCGCTGAGAATTCACCCCTCCACTTT. This translates into CASAENSPLHF.

This clonotype was counted only a few times. J is TRBJ2-3 and V is TRBV6-6; D is uncertain. The V end lost 7 bases, the J end lost 3 bases, and 14 bases lay between the germline ends. Looked up from germline, CDR1 is MNHNY and CDR2 is SVGAGI (reference sequence). The CDR3 spans 14 residues. CDR3 in amino acids: CASTPVGRTDTQYF. The DNA of the CDR3 is TGTGCCAGCACCCCTGTGGGCCGAACAGATACGCAGTATTTT.

V and J are TRBV7-8 and TRBJ1-1, with a tentative D call TRBD1 (5 bases). This CDR3 region has 16 residues. V was cut by 5 bases and J by 0 bases, with 16 bases left in between. CDR1 is SGHVS, CDR2 FQNEAQ, per germline. In DNA, the CDR3 is TGTGCCAGCAGCCCGAGCCGGGGCCCGATGAACACTGAAGCTTTCTTT. It is translated as CASSPSRGPMNTEAFF.

The chain employs TRBV23-1 and TRBJ2-1; the D gene is possibly TRBD2 (5 bases). TRBV23-1 is reported as an ORF; its role is uncertain. V lost 4 bases and J lost 10, with 14 bases in between. This CDR3 is 13 amino acids long. The CDR3 nucleotides read TGCGCCAGCAGTCGGACTCGTCAAGGGGAGCAGTTCTTC. The encoded protein is CASSRTRQGEQFF.

This clonotype was observed at least ten times. The V gene is TRBV5-1, the J gene TRBJ2-4; D is ambiguous. CDR1 and CDR2 from the germline V gene are SGHRS and YFSETQ. The CDR3 covers 13 residues. Trimming pared 5 bases from V and 9 bases from J, leaving 15 bases between. The CDR3 spells CASSLGPSGIQYF. CDR3 nucleotide sequence: TGCGCCAGCAGTCTTGGTCCAAGTGGCATTCAGTACTTC.